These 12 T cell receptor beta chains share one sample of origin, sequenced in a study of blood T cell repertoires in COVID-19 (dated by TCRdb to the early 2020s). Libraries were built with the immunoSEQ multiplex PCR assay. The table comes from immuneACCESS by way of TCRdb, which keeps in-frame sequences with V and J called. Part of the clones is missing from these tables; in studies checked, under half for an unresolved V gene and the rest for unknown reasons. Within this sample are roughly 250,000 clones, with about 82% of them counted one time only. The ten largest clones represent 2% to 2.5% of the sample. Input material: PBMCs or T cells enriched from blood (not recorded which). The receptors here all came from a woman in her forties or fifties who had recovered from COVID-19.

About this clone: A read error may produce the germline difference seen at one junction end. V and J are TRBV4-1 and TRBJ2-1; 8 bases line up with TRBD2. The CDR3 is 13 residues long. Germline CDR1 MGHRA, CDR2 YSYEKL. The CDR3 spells CASSQVKRESCVF. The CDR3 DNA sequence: TGCGCCAGCAGCCAAGTGAAGCGGGAGTCCTGTGTCTTC.

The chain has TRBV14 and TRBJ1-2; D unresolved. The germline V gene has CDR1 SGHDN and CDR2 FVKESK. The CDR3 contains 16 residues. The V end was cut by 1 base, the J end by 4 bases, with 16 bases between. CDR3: CASSQAMQVPLYGYTF. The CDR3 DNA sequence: TGTGCCAGCAGCCAAGCAATGCAGGTTCCCCTCTATGGCTACACCTTC.

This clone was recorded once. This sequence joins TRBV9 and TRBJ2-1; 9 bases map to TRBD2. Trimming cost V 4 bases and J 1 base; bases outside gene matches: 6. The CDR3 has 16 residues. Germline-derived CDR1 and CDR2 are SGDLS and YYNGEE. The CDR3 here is CASSPRGRVSYNEQFF. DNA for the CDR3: TGTGCCAGCAGCCCCCGCGGGAGGGTATCCTACAATGAGCAGTTCTTC.

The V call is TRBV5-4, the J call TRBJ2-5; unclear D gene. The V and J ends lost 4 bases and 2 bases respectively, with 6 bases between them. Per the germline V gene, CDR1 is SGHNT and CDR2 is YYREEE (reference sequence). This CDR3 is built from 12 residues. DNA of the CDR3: TGTGCCAGCAGCCAGGAACAAGAGACCCAGTACTTC. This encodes CASSQEQETQYF.

The CDR3 loop is CASSYVMGQGSVLTF. CDR3 coding DNA: TGTGCCAGCAGTTACGTTATGGGACAGGGGTCCGTCCTGACTTTC. The V call is TRBV6-5, the J call TRBJ2-6; 10 positions match TRBD1. The V and J ends lost 2 bases and 12 bases, in that order; junction bases with no gene match: 7. Germline CDR1 is MNHEY and CDR2 is SVGAGI. This CDR3 contains 15 residues.

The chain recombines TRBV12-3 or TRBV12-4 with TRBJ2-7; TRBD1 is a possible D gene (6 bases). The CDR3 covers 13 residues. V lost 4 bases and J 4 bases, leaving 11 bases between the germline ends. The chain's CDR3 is CASSSGHRYEQYF. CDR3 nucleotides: TGTGCCAGCAGTTCGGGACACCGATACGAGCAGTACTTC.

This CDR3 is CSASRSPSTSYGYTF. DNA for the CDR3: TGCAGTGCTAGTAGGAGCCCTAGCACATCCTATGGCTACACCTTC. V gene TRBV20-1 combines with J gene TRBJ1-2; no clear D gene. CDR3 length: 15 residues. V was trimmed by 3 bases and J by 4 bases, leaving 18 bases between them. Per the germline V gene, CDR1 is DFQATT and CDR2 is SNEGSKA (reference sequence).

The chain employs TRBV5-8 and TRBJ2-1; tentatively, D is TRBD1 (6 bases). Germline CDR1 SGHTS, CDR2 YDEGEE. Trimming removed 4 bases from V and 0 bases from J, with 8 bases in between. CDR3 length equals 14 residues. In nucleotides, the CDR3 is TGTGCCAGCAGCAACAGGGTCTCCTACAATGAGCAGTTCTTC. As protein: CASSNRVSYNEQFF.

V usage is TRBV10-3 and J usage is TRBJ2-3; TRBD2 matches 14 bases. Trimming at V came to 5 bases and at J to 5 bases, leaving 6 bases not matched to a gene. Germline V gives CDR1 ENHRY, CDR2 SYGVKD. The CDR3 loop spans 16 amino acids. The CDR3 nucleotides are TGTGCCATCAGTAAGGGACTAGCGGGAGACATAGATACGCAGTATTTT. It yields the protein CAISKGLAGDIDTQYF.

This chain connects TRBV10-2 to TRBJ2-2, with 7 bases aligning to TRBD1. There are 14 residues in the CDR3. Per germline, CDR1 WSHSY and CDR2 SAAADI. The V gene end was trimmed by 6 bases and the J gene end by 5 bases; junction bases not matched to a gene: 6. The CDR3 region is CASRGLRGTGELFF. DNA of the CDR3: TGCGCCAGCAGGGGCCTCAGGGGGACCGGGGAGCTGTTTTTT.

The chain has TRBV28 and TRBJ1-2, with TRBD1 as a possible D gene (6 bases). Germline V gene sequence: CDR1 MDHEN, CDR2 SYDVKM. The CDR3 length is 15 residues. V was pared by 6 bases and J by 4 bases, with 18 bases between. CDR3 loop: CASSVQTGNLYGYTF. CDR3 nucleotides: TGTGCCAGCAGCGTCCAAACAGGGAACCTCTATGGCTACACCTTC.

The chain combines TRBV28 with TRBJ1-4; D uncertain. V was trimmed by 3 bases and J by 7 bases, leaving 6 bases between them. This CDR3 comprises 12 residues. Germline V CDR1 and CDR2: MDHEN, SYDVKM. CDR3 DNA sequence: TGTGCCAGCAGTTTTAACGGTGAAAAACTGTTTTTT. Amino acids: CASSFNGEKLFF.